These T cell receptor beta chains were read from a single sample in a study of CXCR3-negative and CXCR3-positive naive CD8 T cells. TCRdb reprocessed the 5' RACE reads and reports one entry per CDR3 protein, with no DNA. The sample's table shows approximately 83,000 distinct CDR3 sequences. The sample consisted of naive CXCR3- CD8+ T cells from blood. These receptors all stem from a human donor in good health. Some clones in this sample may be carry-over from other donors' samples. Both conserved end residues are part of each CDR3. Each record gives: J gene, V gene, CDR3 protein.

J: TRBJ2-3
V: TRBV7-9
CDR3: CASSPRLAMDTQYF

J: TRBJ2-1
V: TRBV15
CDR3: CATSTGRRNSQFF

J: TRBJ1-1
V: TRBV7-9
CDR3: CASSLGSGWTEAFF

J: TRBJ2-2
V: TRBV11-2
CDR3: CASSPVAGTNTGELFF

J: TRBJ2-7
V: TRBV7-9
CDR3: CASSLAGSSPNEQYF

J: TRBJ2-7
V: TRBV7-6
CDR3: CASSPGGTTYEQYF

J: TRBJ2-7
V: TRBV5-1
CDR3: CASSDRKSAYEQYF

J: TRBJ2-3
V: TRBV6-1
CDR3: CASAFGLAGDTDTQYF

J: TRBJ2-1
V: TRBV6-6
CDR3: CASSYSQGQQFF

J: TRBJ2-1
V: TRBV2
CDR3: CASMRGPSSYNEQFF

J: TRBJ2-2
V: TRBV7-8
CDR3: CASSLAWQYTGELFF

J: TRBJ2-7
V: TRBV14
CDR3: CASRDSGTFYEQYF

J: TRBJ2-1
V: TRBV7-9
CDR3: CASSPPWTGEGGEQFF

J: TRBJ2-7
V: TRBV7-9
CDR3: CASSLGIRDYEQYF

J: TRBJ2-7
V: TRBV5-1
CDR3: CASSSGPSNEQYF

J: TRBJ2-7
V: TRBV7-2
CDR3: CASSSVLTSEQYF

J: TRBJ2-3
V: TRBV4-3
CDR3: CASSQDRGIADTQYF

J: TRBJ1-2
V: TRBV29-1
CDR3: CSVEDERDSTYYGYTF

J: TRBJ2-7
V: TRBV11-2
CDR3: CASSSFPHEQYF

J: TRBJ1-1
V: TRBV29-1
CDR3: CSVYAGGTEAFF

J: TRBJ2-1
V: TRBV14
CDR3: CASSHGGGNEQFF

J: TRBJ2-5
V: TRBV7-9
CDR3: CASSLGGVEETQYF

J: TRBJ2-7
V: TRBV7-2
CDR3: CASSNGQVGYEQYF